The 10 T cell receptor beta chains below come from one sample, sequenced in a study of T cell responses to AZD1222 COVID-19 vaccine. Assay: immunoSEQ multiplex PCR; the TCRdb copy retains only in-frame clones and omits some. The repertoire includes over 80,000 clones, approximately 90% of them detected once, and roughly 8% sits in the top ten. Sequenced material: peripheral blood, taken 28 days after the second AZD1222 dose. These receptors all come from an adult who received the AZD1222 COVID-19 vaccine.

The chain recombines TRBV18 with TRBJ2-5, with 7 positions matching TRBD1. CDR3 length: 15 residues. V lost 3 bases to trimming and J lost 3 bases; unmatched junction nucleotides: 7. Germline CDR1 and CDR2: KGHSH and LQKENI. DNA for the CDR3: TGTGCCAGCTCACCGGGCAGGGGGTCGAAAGAGACCCAGTACTTC. It yields the protein CASSPGRGSKETQYF.

The chain links TRBV29-1 to TRBJ2-3, with 12 bases fitting TRBD2. J gave up 2 bases and V 7 bases, and 13 bases lay outside the gene matches. The germline V gene has CDR1 SQVTM and CDR2 ANQGSEA. The CDR3 extends over 17 amino acids. The CDR3 DNA follows: TGCAGCGCTGGTGAGGGACTAGCGGGCCCCTTCACAGATACGCAGTATTTT. Protein product: CSAGEGLAGPFTDTQYF.

DNA for the CDR3: TGCAGCGTTGAAGCGCGCATCAGGGAGACCCAGTACTTC. Amino acids: CSVEARIRETQYF. This chain joins TRBV29-1 and TRBJ2-5, with unresolved D. V was cut by 1 base and J by 5 bases, with 11 bases left in between. The CDR3 extends over 13 amino acids. In germline, CDR1 is SQVTM, CDR2 ANQGSEA. Full variable domain (outside the CDR3, taken from reference TRBV29-1 and TRBJ2-5): SAVISQKPSRDICQRGTSLTIQCQVDSQVTMMFWYRQQPGQSLTLIATANQGSEATYESGFVIDKFPISRPNLTFSTLTVSNMSPEDSSIYLCSVEARIRETQYFGPGTRLLVL.

The chain combines TRBV10-2 with TRBJ2-5, with 11 bases matching TRBD1. The CDR3 totals 14 residues. Germline V lookup: CDR1 WSHSY, CDR2 SAAADI. Trimming cost V 2 bases and J 9 bases; bases outside gene matches: 5. This CDR3 reads CASSEPGQGEAQYF. Written as DNA, the CDR3 is TGCGCCAGCAGTGAGCCGGGACAGGGGGAGGCCCAGTACTTC.

This rearrangement joins TRBV11-1 to TRBJ1-4; D is unresolved. This CDR3 is 16 amino acids long. Trimming removed 5 bases from V and 0 bases from J, with 13 bases in between. Germline CDR1 and CDR2: SGHAT and FQDESV (reference sequence). CDR3 bases: TGTGCCAGCAGCCCTTCCCGGACTCCAACTAATGAAAAACTGTTTTTT. It codes for CASSPSRTPTNEKLFF.

The genes are TRBV28 and TRBJ1-3; a weak D match, TRBD1 (5 bases). The germline gives CDR1 MDHEN, CDR2 SYDVKM. The CDR3 covers 16 residues. Deletions cut 2 bases from V and 0 bases from J, with 11 bases between. The CDR3 region has the DNA TGTGCCAGCAGTTTACAGTGGGGCCTCTCTGGAAACACCATATATTTT. Its protein product is CASSLQWGLSGNTIYF.

The genes are TRBV19 and TRBJ2-3; 7 nucleotides align to TRBD2. Germline CDR1 and CDR2: LNHDA and SQIVND (reference sequence). Trimming cost V 2 bases and J 12 bases; bases outside gene matches: 14. This CDR3 comprises 15 residues. This CDR3 is CASSIRQFAGEIQYF. The CDR3 DNA reads TGTGCCAGTAGTATAAGACAGTTCGCGGGAGAGATACAGTATTTT.

This chain joins TRBV28 and TRBJ2-7; perhaps TRBD1 as D (5 bases). Trimming stripped 6 bases from V and 1 base from J, with 10 bases between. This CDR3 region has 13 residues. Germline loops: CDR1 MDHEN, CDR2 SYDVKM. The DNA for the CDR3 is TGTGCCAGCAGAACAGGCGTATCCTACGAGCAGTACTTC. Translated, it gives CASRTGVSYEQYF.

The chain carries TRBV5-6 and TRBJ2-5; tentatively, D is TRBD1 or TRBD2 (5 bases each). The germline V and J ends were trimmed by 0 bases and 3 bases, with 9 bases remaining between them. Germline V gives CDR1 SGHDT, CDR2 YYEEEE. The CDR3 length is 14 residues. CDR3 coding DNA: TGTGCCAGCAGCTTGGCCGGGACCGAAGAGACCCAGTACTTC. Encoded protein: CASSLAGTEETQYF.

The V and J genes are TRBV6-5 and TRBJ2-1, with TRBD1 identical over 10 bases. J was trimmed by 3 bases and V by 8 bases; bases with no gene match: 4. Per germline, CDR1 MNHEY and CDR2 SVGAGI. CDR3 size: 14 residues. Written as DNA, the CDR3 is TGTGCCAGCTCCGGGACAGGGGTCTACAATGAGCAGTTCTTC. Protein sequence: CASSGTGVYNEQFF.